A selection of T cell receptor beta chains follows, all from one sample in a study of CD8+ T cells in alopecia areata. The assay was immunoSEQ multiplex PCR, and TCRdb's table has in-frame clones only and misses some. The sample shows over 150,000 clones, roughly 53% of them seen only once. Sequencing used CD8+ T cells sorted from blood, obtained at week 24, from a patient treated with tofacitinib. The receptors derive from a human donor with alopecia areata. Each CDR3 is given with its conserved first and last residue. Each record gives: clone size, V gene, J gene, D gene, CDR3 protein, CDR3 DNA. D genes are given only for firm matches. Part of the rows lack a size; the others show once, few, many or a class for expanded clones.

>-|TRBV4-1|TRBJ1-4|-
CASSPRDTGSEKLFF
TGCGCCAGCAGCCCCCGCGATACTGGGAGTGAAAAACTGTTTTTT
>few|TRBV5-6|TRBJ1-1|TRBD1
CASSQLTGVTEAFF
TGTGCCAGCAGTCAACTTACAGGGGTTACTGAAGCTTTCTTT
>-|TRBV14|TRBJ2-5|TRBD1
CASSQETGIETQYF
TGTGCCAGCAGCCAAGAGACAGGGATAGAGACCCAGTACTTC
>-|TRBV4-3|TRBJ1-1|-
CASSHFDGSEAFF
TGCGCCAGCAGCCACTTTGACGGATCTGAAGCTTTCTTT
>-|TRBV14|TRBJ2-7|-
CASSWGQGAFYEQYF
TGTGCCAGCAGCTGGGGACAAGGGGCCTTCTACGAGCAGTACTTC
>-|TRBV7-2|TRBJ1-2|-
CASSSPVQGLNYGYTF
TGTGCCAGCAGCTCCCCGGTACAGGGATTGAACTATGGCTACACCTTC
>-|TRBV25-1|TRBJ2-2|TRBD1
CASTNSGQLNTGELFF
TGTGCCAGCACCAACTCGGGACAGTTAAACACCGGGGAGCTGTTTTTT
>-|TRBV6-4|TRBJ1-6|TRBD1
CASSDGTGYSPLHF
TGTGCCAGCAGTGACGGGACAGGGTACTCACCCCTCCACTTT
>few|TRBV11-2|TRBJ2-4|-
CASSLSPEVRRAKNIQYF
TGTGCCAGCAGCTTATCGCCGGAGGTCCGTAGGGCCAAAAACATTCAGTACTTC
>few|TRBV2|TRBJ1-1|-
CASSETPDDGTEAFF
TGTGCCAGCAGTGAGACCCCGGACGATGGCACTGAAGCTTTCTTT
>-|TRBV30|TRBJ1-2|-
CACSHPSPANYGYTF
TGTGCCTGCTCACATCCCAGTCCAGCTAACTATGGCTACACCTTC
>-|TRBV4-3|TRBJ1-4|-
CASSTQGNEKLFF
TGCGCCAGCAGCACGCAGGGTAACGAAAAACTGTTTTTT
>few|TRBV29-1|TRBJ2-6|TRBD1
CSVSDRITSGANVLTF
TGCAGCGTTTCGGACAGGATAACATCTGGGGCCAACGTCCTGACTTTC
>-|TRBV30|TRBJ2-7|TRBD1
CAWTQGQGIYEQYF
TGTGCCTGGACTCAAGGACAGGGAATCTACGAGCAGTACTTC
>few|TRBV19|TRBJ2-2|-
CASTQRSGPNTGELFF
TGTGCCAGTACCCAAAGGTCGGGCCCGAACACCGGGGAGCTGTTTTTT
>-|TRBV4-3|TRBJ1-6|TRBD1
CASSPDRGLGSPLHF
TGCGCCAGCAGTCCGGACAGGGGGCTGGGTTCACCCCTCCACTTT
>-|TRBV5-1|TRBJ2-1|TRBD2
CASSSPSGEYNEQFF
TGCGCCAGCAGTAGTCCTAGCGGGGAGTACAATGAGCAGTTCTTC
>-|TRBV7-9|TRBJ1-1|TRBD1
CASSDRAPLGAFF
TGTGCCAGCAGCGACAGGGCCCCGCTGGGGGCTTTCTTT
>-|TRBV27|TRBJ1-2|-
CASSLGNAGNYYGYTF
TGTGCCAGCAGTTTGGGTAATGCAGGGAACTACTATGGCTACACCTTC
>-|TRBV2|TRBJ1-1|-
CASNLGSTEAFF
TGTGCCAGCAATTTAGGGAGCACTGAAGCTTTCTTT
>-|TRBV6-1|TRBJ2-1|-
CASSEMGENEQFF
TGTGCCAGCAGTGAAATGGGCGAGAATGAGCAGTTCTTC
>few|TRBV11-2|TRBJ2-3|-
CASSLVLADTQYF
TGTGCCAGCAGCTTAGTCCTAGCAGATACGCAGTATTTT
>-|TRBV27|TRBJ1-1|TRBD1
CASTAGTGNTEAFF
TGTGCCAGCACAGCCGGGACAGGGAACACTGAAGCTTTCTTT
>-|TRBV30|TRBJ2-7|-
CAWSAGGLYEQYF
TGTGCCTGGAGTGCCGGGGGTTTGTACGAGCAGTACTTC
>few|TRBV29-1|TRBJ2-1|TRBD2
CSVELAGGGNEQFF
TGCAGCGTTGAACTAGCGGGGGGCGGCAATGAGCAGTTCTTC
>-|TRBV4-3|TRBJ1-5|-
CASSQDVGQPQHF
TGCGCCAGCAGCCAAGATGTTGGGCAGCCCCAGCATTTT
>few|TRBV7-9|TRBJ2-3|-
CASSSNPVEDTQYF
TGTGCCAGCAGCTCCAATCCGGTAGAAGATACGCAGTATTTT
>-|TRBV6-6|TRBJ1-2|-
CASSYYYRDGYTF
TGTGCCAGCAGTTACTACTACAGGGATGGCTACACCTTC
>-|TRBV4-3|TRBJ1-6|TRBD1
CASSQEWTGSSSPLHF
TGCGCCAGCAGCCAAGAGTGGACAGGGTCGTCTTCACCCCTCCACTTT
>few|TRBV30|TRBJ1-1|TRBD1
CAWDRTGGTTEAFF
TGTGCCTGGGATAGGACAGGGGGGACCACTGAAGCTTTCTTT
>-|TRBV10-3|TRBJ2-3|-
CAIMSVPDTQYF
TGTGCCATCATGTCGGTACCAGATACGCAGTATTTT
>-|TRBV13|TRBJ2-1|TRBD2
CASSLLSGGLHEQFF
TGTGCCAGCAGCTTATTAAGCGGGGGACTGCATGAGCAGTTCTTC
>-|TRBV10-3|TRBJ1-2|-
CAISDRGGEEGYTF
TGTGCCATCAGTGACCGGGGTGGGGAGGAAGGCTACACCTTC
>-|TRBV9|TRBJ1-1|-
CASSVVSGNTEAFF
TGTGCCAGCAGCGTAGTTTCAGGGAACACTGAAGCTTTCTTT
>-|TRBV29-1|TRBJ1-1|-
CSVEPAGVLAEAFF
TGCAGCGTTGAACCAGCGGGGGTTTTGGCTGAAGCTTTCTTT
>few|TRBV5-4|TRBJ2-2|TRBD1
CASSTLGQPNTGELFF
TGTGCCAGCAGCACCTTGGGACAGCCGAACACCGGGGAGCTGTTTTTT
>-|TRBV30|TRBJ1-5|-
CAWATEGNQPQHF
TGTGCCTGGGCTACAGAAGGCAATCAGCCCCAGCATTTT
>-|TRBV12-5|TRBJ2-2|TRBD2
CASGGLALNTGELFF
TGTGCTAGTGGGGGACTAGCGTTGAACACCGGGGAGCTGTTTTTT
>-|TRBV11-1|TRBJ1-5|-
CASSSSIDPNQPQHF
TGTGCCAGCAGCTCTTCGATAGACCCCAATCAGCCCCAGCATTTT
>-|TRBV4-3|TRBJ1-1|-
CASSQAAGGHTEAFF
TGCGCCAGCAGCCAAGCCGCGGGGGGCCACACCGAAGCTTTCTTT
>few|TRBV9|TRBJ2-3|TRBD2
CASSLRTSGVSTDTQYF
TGTGCCAGCAGCTTACGGACTAGCGGGGTGAGCACAGATACGCAGTATTTT
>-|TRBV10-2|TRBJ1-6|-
CASSEGGSPLHF
TGCGCCAGCAGTGAAGGCGGTTCACCCCTCCACTTT
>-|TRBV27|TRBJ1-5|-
CASSSTKLGQPQHF
TGTGCCAGCAGTTCCACCAAGTTGGGTCAGCCCCAGCATTTT
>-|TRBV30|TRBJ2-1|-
CAWSDGGPYNEQFF
TGTGCCTGGAGTGACGGGGGCCCCTACAATGAGCAGTTCTTC